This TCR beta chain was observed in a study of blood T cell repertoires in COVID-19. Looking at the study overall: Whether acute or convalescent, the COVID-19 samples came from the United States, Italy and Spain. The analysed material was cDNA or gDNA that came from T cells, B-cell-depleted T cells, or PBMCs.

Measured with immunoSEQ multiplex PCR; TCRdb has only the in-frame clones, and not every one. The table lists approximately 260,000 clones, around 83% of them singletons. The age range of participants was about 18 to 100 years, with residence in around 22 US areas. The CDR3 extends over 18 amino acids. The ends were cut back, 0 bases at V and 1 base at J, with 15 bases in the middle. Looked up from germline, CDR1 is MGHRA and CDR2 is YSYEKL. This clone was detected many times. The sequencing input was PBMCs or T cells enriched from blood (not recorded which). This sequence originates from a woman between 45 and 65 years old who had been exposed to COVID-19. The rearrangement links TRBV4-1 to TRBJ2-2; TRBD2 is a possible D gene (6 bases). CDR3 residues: CASSQDRGTGLNTGELFF. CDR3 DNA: TGCGCCAGCAGCCAAGATAGGGGAACGGGACTGAACACCGGGGAGCTGTTTTTT.